Shown below are 8 T cell receptor beta chains from a single sample sequenced in a study of T-cell reconstitution after alpha-beta-depleted transplantation in children. Unique molecular identifiers were incorporated into the prepared TCRbeta library. TCRdb re-called the PCR reads through MiXCR, storing one row per CDR3 protein. This repertoire shows 640,000 or so distinct CDR3 sequences, roughly 15% found once; its top ten account for approximately 1%. The input for sequencing was PBMCs from the stem cell graft donor, taken from the stem cell graft. These receptors all come from a human donor who donated a stem cell graft to a child with acute myeloid leukemia.

This clonotype was seen many times. The CDR3 protein is CASSSQTGVKQTQYF. The CDR3 DNA is TGTGCCAGCAGTTCCCAAACAGGGGTTAAGCAGACCCAGTACTTC. The V gene is TRBV12-3 or TRBV12-4, the J gene TRBJ2-5; TRBD1 aligns across 7 bases. The CDR3 sequence is 15 residues long. V was pared by 4 bases and J by 6 bases, with 11 bases of the junction left unmatched.

The gene calls are TRBV5-8 and TRBJ2-5; 9 bases agree with TRBD1. The V and J ends lost 4 bases and 5 bases, in that order; junction bases with no gene match: 15. The germline CDR1 and CDR2 sequences are SGHTS and YDEGEE. CDR3 length: 17 residues. The chain's CDR3 is CASSPGGSGQGWETQYF. The DNA for the CDR3 is TGTGCCAGCAGCCCTGGAGGTTCGGGACAGGGTTGGGAGACCCAGTACTTC. Complete variable domain (other parts from reference TRBV5-8 and TRBJ2-5): EAGVTQSPTHLIKTRGQQATLRCSPISGHTSVYWYQQALGLGLQFLLWYDEGEERNRGNFPPRFSGRQFPNYSSELNVNALELEDSALYLCASSPGGSGQGWETQYFGPGTRLLVL.

This clonotype has just a few counts. The genes are TRBV7-2 and TRBJ1-2; tentative D call: TRBD1 (5 bases). This CDR3 is built from 13 residues. CDR1 is SGHTA and CDR2 is FQGNSA in the germline V gene. Trimming took off 3 bases at V and 6 bases at J, with 11 bases between the two ends. The DNA of the CDR3 is TGTGCCAGCAGCTTCAGGGAAAGGGATGGCTACACCTTC. It translates to CASSFRERDGYTF.

This clonotype was counted once. The chain links TRBV7-8 to TRBJ2-5, with a weak D call TRBD2 (6 bases). Between the trimmed V and J ends, which lost 5 bases and 2 bases, there was a span of 12 bases. The germline V gene has CDR1 SGHVS and CDR2 FQNEAQ. This CDR3 comprises 14 residues. CDR3 sequence (DNA): TGTGCCAGCAGCCGGATAGCGGCACAAGAGACCCAGTACTTC. Translation: CASSRIAAQETQYF. Using reference TRBV7-8 and TRBJ2-5 for the parts outside the CDR3, the full variable domain is GAGVSQSPRYKVAKRGQDVALRCDPISGHVSLFWYQQALGQGPEFLTYFQNEAQLDKSGLPSDRFFAERPEGSVSTLKIQRTQQEDSAVYLCASSRIAAQETQYFGPGTRLLVL.

The table lists this clonotype with many counts. In nucleotides, the CDR3 is TGCAGTGCTACCCCGGGGGGATGGGGTGAGCAGTTCTTC. Its protein product is CSATPGGWGEQFF. This chain uses TRBV20-1 with TRBJ2-1; 7 bases match TRBD2. The CDR3 has 13 amino acids. Per the germline V gene, CDR1 is DFQATT and CDR2 is SNEGSKA (reference sequence). Trimming at V came to 4 bases and at J to 9 bases, leaving 9 bases not matched to a gene.

The sample holds many counts of this clonotype. The genes are TRBV13 and TRBJ2-1; TRBD2 is a possible D gene (6 bases). The germline V gene encodes CDR1 PRHDT and CDR2 FYEKMQ (reference sequence). Trimming shortened V by 5 bases and J by 4 bases, and 12 bases separated the two germline ends. This CDR3 contains 14 residues. The CDR3 bases are TGTGCCAGCAGCCCCGAACGGGGGTACAATGAGCAGTTCTTC. Translating it yields CASSPERGYNEQFF. Variable domain in full (rest from reference TRBV13 and TRBJ2-1): AAGVIQSPRHLIKEKRETATLKCYPIPRHDTVYWYQQGPGQDPQFLISFYEKMQSDKGSIPDRFSAQQFSDYHSELNMSSLELGDSALYFCASSPERGYNEQFFGPGTRLTVL.

This clonotype was seen more than once but under ten times. CDR3 residues: CASSQDIQAGYYEQYF. The CDR3 nucleotides are TGCGCCAGCAGCCAAGATATCCAGGCTGGGTATTACGAGCAGTACTTC. The V gene is TRBV4-3, the J gene TRBJ2-7; D is unresolved. Germline lookup yields CDR1 LGHNA and CDR2 YSLEER. This CDR3 has 16 residues. V gave up 0 bases and J gave up 4 bases, with 16 bases separating them.

Only a few counts were recorded for this clonotype. The rearrangement joins TRBV5-5 to TRBJ1-4; D remains ambiguous. Germline CDR1 reads SGHKS; CDR2 reads YYEKEE (reference sequence). Trimming took 1 base from V and 8 from J, leaving 6 bases between them. The CDR3 contains 12 residues. In DNA form, the CDR3 reads TGTGCCAGCAGCTTGCTCGAGGAAAAACTGTTTTTT. Its translation: CASSLLEEKLFF.